The 2 T cell receptor beta chains presented below share a single source sample, sequenced in a study of cytomegalovirus exposure and HLA in healthy donors (dated by TCRdb to about 2017). Receptor libraries were prepared by the immunoSEQ multiplex PCR assay. The multiplex PCR relied on a mix of 60 forward primers for TCR Vbeta segments and 13 reverse primers for TCR Jbeta segments. TCRdb stores this immuneACCESS table with in-frame sequences only. Part of the clones is absent; in the studies checked, under half of the shortfall reflects unresolved V genes, and no reason is known for the rest. The sample records about 77,000 clones, approximately 80% of which are singletons. The leading ten clones occupy approximately 3.4% of the sample. Material: PBMCs. All receptors come from a man aged 35 to 55 in good health and CMV-seronegative.

Here the CDR3 reads CASSIRGGNEKLFF. The CDR3 bases are TGTGCCAGTAGTATTCGGGGGGGGAATGAAAAACTGTTTTTT. This chain links TRBV19 with TRBJ1-4, with D maybe TRBD1 (5 bases). Germline CDR1 reads LNHDA; CDR2 reads SQIVND (reference sequence). CDR3 length equals 14 residues. V was shortened by 3 bases and J by 5 bases, with 10 bases between the two germline ends. The complete variable domain, with remaining parts taken from reference TRBV19 and TRBJ1-4, reads DGGITQSPKYLFRKEGQNVTLSCEQNLNHDAMYWYRQDPGQGLRLIYYSQIVNDFQKGDIAEGYSVSREKKESFPLTVTSAQKNPTAFYLCASSIRGGNEKLFFGSGTQLSVL.

The rearrangement links TRBV9 to TRBJ1-4, with 7 nucleotides matching TRBD1. Germline V gene data show CDR1 as SGDLS and CDR2 as YYNGEE. The CDR3 covers 15 residues. The J segment lost 6 bases and the V segment lost 4 bases, leaving 9 bases of the junction unmatched. The CDR3 coding sequence is TGTGCCAGCAGCTCCCCGGGACAGATTGATGAAAAACTGTTTTTT. Translation gives CASSSPGQIDEKLFF.